This TCR beta chain derives from a study of blood T cells in healthy people across ages. Findings of the study overall: Age showed a roughly linear inverse relationship with TCR beta diversity per million T cells. The study could not conclusively compare naive and antigen-experienced cells, given its unsorted PBMCs.

Note on this clonotype: The antigen is undetermined.

A J-beta primer mix and a sample-barcoded 5' primer were used in a second PCR of roughly 6 to 11 cycles. TCRdb re-analysed the 5' RACE reads in MiXCR, keeping a single row per CDR3 protein. The table has 650,000 to 1,000,000 distinct CDR3 sequences, roughly 40% seen once. Trimming shortened V by 0 bases and J by 7 bases, and 7 bases separated the two germline ends. The germline gives CDR1 LGHNA, CDR2 YSLEER. CDR3 size: 13 residues. Around 9.4 milliliters was the volume of peripheral blood drawn from each donor. There were at least 5.5 micrograms of total RNA extracted from every sample. The chain uses TRBV4-3 and TRBJ2-1; D is ambiguous. This receptor was obtained from a man aged 18 to 29 in good health. The sample was blood. Here the CDR3 reads CASSQERWNEQFF. In DNA, the CDR3 is TGCGCCAGCAGCCAAGAGAGGTGGAATGAGCAGTTCTTC.